Following are 13 T cell receptor beta chains from one sample sequenced in a study of blood T cell repertoires in COVID-19. Measured with immunoSEQ multiplex PCR; TCRdb has only the in-frame clones, and not every one. This sample has some 220,000 clones; 82% occur once, and the top ten carry approximately 5.2%. The sample consisted of peripheral blood. The receptors come from a woman in her 70s with COVID-19, enrolled during active disease.

The chain carries TRBV6-8 and TRBJ2-7, with TRBD2 matching 11 bases. V dropped 6 bases and J dropped 0; count of bases not matched to a gene: 10. The germline CDR1 and CDR2 sequences are MNHGY and SAAAGT. This CDR3 spans 17 amino acids. In DNA, the CDR3 is TGTGCCAGCAGGTTTCCGGGACTAGCGGCGAGCTCCTACGAGCAGTACTTC. It yields the protein CASRFPGLAASSYEQYF.

The chain has TRBV11-2 and TRBJ2-1; 9 bases fit TRBD2. The length of the CDR3 is 16 residues. Looked up from germline, CDR1 is SGHAT and CDR2 is FQNNGV. V trimming: 6 bases; J trimming: 3 bases; junction bases outside the gene matches: 9. The CDR3 DNA reads TGTGCCAGCAGAACCAGAGCGGGAGGTTACTACAATGAGCAGTTCTTC. Translated, it gives CASRTRAGGYYNEQFF.

The genes are TRBV19 and TRBJ1-2; TRBD1 might be the D (5 bases). The CDR3 is 14 amino acids. V was clipped by 7 bases and J by 4 bases, with 16 bases between them. Germline CDR1 reads LNHDA; CDR2 reads SQIVND (reference sequence). The CDR3 protein is CASTIGGDGYGYTF. Written as DNA, the CDR3 is TGTGCCAGTACCATAGGAGGGGACGGCTATGGCTACACCTTC.

The chain uses TRBV7-9 and TRBJ1-3; D not resolved. The CDR3 length is 13 residues. V gave up 10 bases and J gave up 0 bases, with 10 bases separating them. Germline V gene data show CDR1 as SEHNR and CDR2 as FQNEAQ (reference sequence). In DNA form, the CDR3 reads TGTGCCACCGCCAGAGGCTCTGGAAACACCATATATTTT. Translating it yields CATARGSGNTIYF.

This clone is a singleton in its sample. This sequence joins TRBV27 and TRBJ1-6; 8 nucleotides align to TRBD1. The ends lost 2 bases at V and 0 bases at J; junction bases unmatched: 9. CDR1 is MNHEY and CDR2 is SMNVEV in the germline V gene (reference sequence). The CDR3 loop spans 19 amino acids. CDR3 sequence (DNA): TGTGCCAGCAGTTTAGCTCACCGACAGGGGAGCTCCTATAATTCACCCCTCCACTTT. It codes for CASSLAHRQGSSYNSPLHF.

V usage is TRBV2 and J usage is TRBJ1-5; 8 bases agree with TRBD1. Germline values: CDR1 SNHLY, CDR2 FYNNEI. Trimming took 6 bases from V and 6 from J; bases not matched to a gene: 7. The CDR3 runs to 14 residues. CDR3 sequence: CASSPDRVGQPQHF. The CDR3 DNA follows: TGTGCCAGCAGCCCGGACAGGGTTGGTCAGCCCCAGCATTTT. The full variable domain, rest sourced from reference TRBV2 and TRBJ1-5, is EPEVTQTPSHQVTQMGQEVILRCVPISNHLYFYWYRQILGQKVEFLVSFYNNEISEKSEIFDDQFSVERPDGSNFTLKIRSTKLEDSAMYFCASSPDRVGQPQHFGDGTRLSIL.

The table lists this clone with a few counts. V and J are TRBV7-2 and TRBJ2-7; 10 bases agree with TRBD1. Trimming at V came to 3 bases and at J to 3 bases, leaving 8 bases not matched to a gene. CDR1 is SGHTA, CDR2 FQGNSA, per germline. This CDR3 is built from 16 residues. The CDR3 coding sequence is TGTGCCAGCAGCTTTTACGGGACAGGGGATTACTACGAGCAGTACTTC. It specifies CASSFYGTGDYYEQYF.

The chain carries TRBV3-1 (or the pseudogene TRBV3-2) and TRBJ2-1; 13 bases line up with TRBD2. V dropped 0 bases and J dropped 7; count of bases not matched to a gene: 6. Per germline, CDR1 LGHDT and CDR2 YNNKEL (reference sequence). This CDR3 is 17 amino acids long. The CDR3 loop reads CASSQELAGGPRNEQFF. CDR3 DNA: TGTGCCAGCAGCCAAGAACTAGCGGGAGGGCCACGGAATGAGCAGTTCTTC.

This clone showed up just a few times. V gene TRBV27 combines with J gene TRBJ2-4; TRBD2 might be the D (6 bases). Germline lookup yields CDR1 MNHEY and CDR2 SMNVEV (reference sequence). Trimming took off 9 bases at V and 0 bases at J, with 15 bases between the two ends. CDR3 length: 15 residues. The CDR3 sequence is CASTTGGLAKNIQYF. The CDR3, as DNA: TGTGCCAGTACCACCGGGGGACTAGCCAAAAACATTCAGTACTTC.

The chain carries TRBV4-3 and TRBJ1-6; D remains unclear. The CDR3 totals 12 residues. Germline V gene data show CDR1 as LGHNA and CDR2 as YSLEER. V was trimmed by 0 bases and J by 11 bases, leaving 5 bases between them. For the CDR3, the DNA is TGCGCCAGCAGCCAAGATGGCCCACCCCTCCACTTT. Protein: CASSQDGPPLHF.

The chain carries TRBV5-1 and TRBJ2-7, with TRBD2 identical over 11 bases. The CDR3 is made up of 16 amino acids. V lost 5 bases and J lost 3; bases outside the gene matches: 10. In germline, CDR1 is SGHRS, CDR2 YFSETQ. The DNA of the CDR3 is TGCGCCAGCAGTCCAAAAATAGGGACTAGCGGCTACGAGCAGTACTTC. Translating gives CASSPKIGTSGYEQYF. Full variable domain (remainder filled in from reference TRBV5-1 and TRBJ2-7): KAGVTQTPRYLIKTRGQQVTLSCSPISGHRSVSWYQQTPGQGLQFLFEYFSETQRNKGNFPGRFSGRQFSNSRSEMNVSTLELGDSALYLCASSPKIGTSGYEQYFGPGTRLTVT.

The chain recombines TRBV5-1 with TRBJ1-3, with TRBD1 matching 7 bases. Germline CDR1 reads SGHRS; CDR2 reads YFSETQ. This CDR3 comprises 16 residues. V trimming: 4 bases; J trimming: 0 bases; junction bases outside the gene matches: 7. This CDR3 is CASSAAGQPSGNTIYF. CDR3 DNA: TGCGCCAGCAGCGCCGCGGGACAGCCCTCTGGAAACACCATATATTTT. The whole variable domain, remainder taken from reference TRBV5-1 and TRBJ1-3, is KAGVTQTPRYLIKTRGQQVTLSCSPISGHRSVSWYQQTPGQGLQFLFEYFSETQRNKGNFPGRFSGRQFSNSRSEMNVSTLELGDSALYLCASSAAGQPSGNTIYFGEGSWLTVV.

The chain has TRBV5-1 and TRBJ2-2; 8 bases are shared with TRBD2. Germline V gives CDR1 SGHRS, CDR2 YFSETQ. The junction had 7 bases not matched to a gene; V was cut back by 3 bases and J by 0 bases. The CDR3 has 17 residues. CDR3 loop: CASSSPSGRANTGELFF. For the CDR3, the DNA is TGCGCCAGCAGCTCCCCTAGCGGGCGCGCGAACACCGGGGAGCTGTTTTTT. The whole variable domain, remainder taken from reference TRBV5-1 and TRBJ2-2, is KAGVTQTPRYLIKTRGQQVTLSCSPISGHRSVSWYQQTPGQGLQFLFEYFSETQRNKGNFPGRFSGRQFSNSRSEMNVSTLELGDSALYLCASSSPSGRANTGELFFGEGSRLTVL.